The clone carrying this T cell receptor beta chain was counted at least ten times. Its target is not known. Germline loops: CDR1 MNHEY, CDR2 SVGAGI. This CDR3 is 14 amino acids long. Trimming shortened V by 3 bases and J by 4 bases, and 12 bases separated the two germline ends. TCRdb re-derived calls from the 5' RACE reads in MiXCR, one entry per CDR3 protein. This sample carries 110,000 or so distinct CDR3 sequences, 7.2% of them seen once, and the ten largest clones take roughly 2.8%. The data were taken from a study of T cells after yellow fever vaccination. Points from the study as a whole: Compared with primary, the secondary response was weaker and peaked at day 5, not 15. Researchers noted that a small share of clonotypes showed up in both CD4 and CD8 compartments. Booster samples showed a return of most primary-vaccination clones (roughly 96% CD4, 88% CD8). The bulk population could contribute abundant contaminating clonotypes to FACS-sorted repertoires.

Sample: CD4+ T cells sorted from PBMCs, taken 45 days after the first yellow fever vaccination. This chain uses TRBV6-5 with TRBJ2-5; D is uncertain. The receptor's source is a man in his late teens or twenties who received the YFV17D yellow fever vaccine. The DNA for the CDR3 is TGTGCCAGCAGTTATTCCTTAGCCTCAGAGACCCAGTACTTC. Its protein product is CASSYSLASETQYF.